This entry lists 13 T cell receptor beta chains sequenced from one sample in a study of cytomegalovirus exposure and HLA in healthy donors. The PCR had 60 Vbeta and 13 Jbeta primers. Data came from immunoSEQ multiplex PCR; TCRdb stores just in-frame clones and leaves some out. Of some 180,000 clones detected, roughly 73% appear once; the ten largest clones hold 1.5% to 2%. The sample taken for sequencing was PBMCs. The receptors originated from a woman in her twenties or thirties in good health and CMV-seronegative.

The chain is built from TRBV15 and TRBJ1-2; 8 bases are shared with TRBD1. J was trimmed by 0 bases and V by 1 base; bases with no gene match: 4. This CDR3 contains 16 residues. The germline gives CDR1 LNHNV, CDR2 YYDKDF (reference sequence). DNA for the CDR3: TGTGCCACCAGCAGAGCCGGACAGGGTTCTAACTATGGCTACACCTTC. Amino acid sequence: CATSRAGQGSNYGYTF. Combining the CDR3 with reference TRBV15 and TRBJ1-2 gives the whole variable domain DAMVIQNPRYQVTQFGKPVTLSCSQTLNHNVMYWYQQKSSQAPKLLFHYYDKDFNNEADTPDNFQSRRPNTSFCFLDIRSPGLGDTAMYLCATSRAGQGSNYGYTFGSGTRLTVV.

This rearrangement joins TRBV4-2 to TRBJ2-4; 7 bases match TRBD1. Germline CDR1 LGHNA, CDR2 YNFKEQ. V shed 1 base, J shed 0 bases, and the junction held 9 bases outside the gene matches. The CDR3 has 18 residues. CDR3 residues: CASSQGPRDSLAKNIQYF. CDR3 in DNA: TGTGCCAGCAGCCAAGGGCCCAGGGACAGCCTAGCCAAAAACATTCAGTACTTC.

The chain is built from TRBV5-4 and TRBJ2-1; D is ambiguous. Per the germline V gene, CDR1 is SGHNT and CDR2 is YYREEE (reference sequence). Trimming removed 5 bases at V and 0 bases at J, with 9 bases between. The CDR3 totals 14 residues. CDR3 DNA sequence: TGTGCCAGCAGTTCTGGCGGCTCCTACAATGAGCAGTTCTTC. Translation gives CASSSGGSYNEQFF.

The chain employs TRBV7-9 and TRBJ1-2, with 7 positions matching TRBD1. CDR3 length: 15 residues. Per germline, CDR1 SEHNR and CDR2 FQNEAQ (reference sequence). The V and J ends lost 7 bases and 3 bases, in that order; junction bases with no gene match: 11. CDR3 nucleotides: TGTGCCAGCACCCAAGCACAGGGGTTGGACTATGGCTACACCTTC. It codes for CASTQAQGLDYGYTF.

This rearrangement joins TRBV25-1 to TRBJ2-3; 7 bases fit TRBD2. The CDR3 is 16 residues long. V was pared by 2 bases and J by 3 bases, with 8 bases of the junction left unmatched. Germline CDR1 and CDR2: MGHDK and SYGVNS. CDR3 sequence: CASSEKGGSWTDTQYF. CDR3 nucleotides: TGTGCCAGCAGTGAAAAGGGCGGGAGTTGGACAGATACGCAGTATTTT.

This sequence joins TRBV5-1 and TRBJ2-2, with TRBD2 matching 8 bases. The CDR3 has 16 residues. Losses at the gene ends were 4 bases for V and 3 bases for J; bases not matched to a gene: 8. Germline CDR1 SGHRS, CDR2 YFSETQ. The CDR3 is CASSVVLAGHTGELFF. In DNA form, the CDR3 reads TGCGCCAGCAGCGTAGTGTTAGCGGGGCACACCGGGGAGCTGTTTTTT. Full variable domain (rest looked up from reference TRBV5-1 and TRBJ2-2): KAGVTQTPRYLIKTRGQQVTLSCSPISGHRSVSWYQQTPGQGLQFLFEYFSETQRNKGNFPGRFSGRQFSNSRSEMNVSTLELGDSALYLCASSVVLAGHTGELFFGEGSRLTVL.

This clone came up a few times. Here the CDR3 DNA reads TGTGCCAGCGGGTGGACAGGGAATGAAAAACTGTTTTTT. Residues: CASGWTGNEKLFF. V gene TRBV2 combines with J gene TRBJ1-4; 8 bases fit TRBD1. There are 13 residues in the CDR3. CDR1 is SNHLY, CDR2 FYNNEI, per germline. Trimming cost V 8 bases and J 5 bases; bases outside gene matches: 4.

The CDR3 sequence: CASSIPEQPNSPLHF. The CDR3 coding sequence is TGTGCCAGTAGTATACCGGAGCAGCCCAATTCACCCCTCCACTTT. J is TRBJ1-6 and V is TRBV19; D not resolved. This CDR3 spans 15 amino acids. Germline lookup yields CDR1 LNHDA and CDR2 SQIVND (reference sequence). Trimming cost V 2 bases and J 7 bases, with 12 bases left between them. Combining the CDR3 with reference TRBV19 and TRBJ1-6 gives the whole variable domain DGGITQSPKYLFRKEGQNVTLSCEQNLNHDAMYWYRQDPGQGLRLIYYSQIVNDFQKGDIAEGYSVSREKKESFPLTVTSAQKNPTAFYLCASSIPEQPNSPLHFGNGTRLTVT.

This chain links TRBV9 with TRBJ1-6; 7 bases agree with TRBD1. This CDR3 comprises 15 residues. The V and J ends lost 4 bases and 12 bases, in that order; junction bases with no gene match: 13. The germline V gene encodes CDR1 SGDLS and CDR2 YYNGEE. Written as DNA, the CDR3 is TGTGCCAGCAGCCGAGTTATGGGACAGAGCGGACCCCTCCACTTT. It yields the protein CASSRVMGQSGPLHF.

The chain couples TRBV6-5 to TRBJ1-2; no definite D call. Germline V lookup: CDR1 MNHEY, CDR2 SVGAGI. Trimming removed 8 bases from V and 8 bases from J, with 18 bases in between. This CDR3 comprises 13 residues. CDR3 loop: CASASRGSRGYTF. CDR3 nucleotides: TGTGCCAGCGCTAGCCGAGGGTCTCGGGGCTACACCTTC.

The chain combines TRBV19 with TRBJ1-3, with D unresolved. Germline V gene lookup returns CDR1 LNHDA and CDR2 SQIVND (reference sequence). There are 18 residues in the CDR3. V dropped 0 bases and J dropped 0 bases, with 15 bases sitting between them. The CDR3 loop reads CASSIDRPYRSSGNTIYF. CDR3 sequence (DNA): TGTGCCAGTAGTATAGATCGCCCTTACAGATCCTCTGGAAACACCATATATTTT.

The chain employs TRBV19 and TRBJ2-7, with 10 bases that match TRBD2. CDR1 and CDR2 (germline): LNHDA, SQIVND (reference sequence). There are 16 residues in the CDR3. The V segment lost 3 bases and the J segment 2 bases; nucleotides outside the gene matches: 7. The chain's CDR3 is CASSISLGLAAYEQYF. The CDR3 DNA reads TGTGCCAGTAGTATCTCGTTAGGACTAGCGGCCTACGAGCAGTACTTC.

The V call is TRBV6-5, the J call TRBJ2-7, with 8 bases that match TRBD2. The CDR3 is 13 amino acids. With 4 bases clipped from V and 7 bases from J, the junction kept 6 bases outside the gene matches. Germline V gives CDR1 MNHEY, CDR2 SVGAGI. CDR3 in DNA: TGTGCCAGCAGTTCCACCGGGACTAGAGAGCAGTACTTC. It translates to CASSSTGTREQYF.